The source of this T cell receptor beta chain is a study of CD8 T cells in ankylosing spondylitis. Findings and limits, study-wide: Peripheral blood samples showed relatively rare disease-linked clones, and these clones were CD8+. Reportedly, matched ankylosing spondylitis synovial fluid was significantly enriched for disease-linked clones.

TCRdb reprocessed the 5' RACE reads via MiXCR and lists one record per CDR3 protein. Of around 150,000 distinct CDR3 sequences in the sample, approximately 7.4% were seen once. This clonotype was recorded a few times. Its specificity is not known. CDR3 size: 14 residues. From germline, CDR1 is DFQATT and CDR2 SNEGSKA (reference sequence). This rearrangement joins TRBV20-1 to TRBJ2-7, with 8 bases aligning to TRBD2. The clonotype was recovered from a female donor with ankylosing spondylitis or in good health (not recorded which). The source material was blood, either unsorted or a sorted T cell fraction (not recorded which). CDR3 loop: CSGGRGLGTYEQYF. For the CDR3, the DNA is TGCAGCGGCGGTAGGGGACTAGGTACCTACGAGCAGTACTTC.